Each of the 20 T cell receptor beta chains below was sequenced from the same sample in a study of CD8 T cells in Susac syndrome. With random hexamers, about 0.45 to 1 ug RNA was reverse transcribed. Each CDR3 protein gets one entry after TCRdb re-called the immunoSEQ multiplex PCR reads with MiXCR. The sample carries approximately 130,000 distinct CDR3 sequences, 94% recorded once. Source material: CD4+ T cells from PBMCs. These receptor sequences come from a human donor in good health.

The rearrangement links TRBV7-9 to TRBJ1-4; D unresolved. The CDR3 totals 13 residues. Trimming stripped 4 bases from V and 7 bases from J, with 10 bases between. Germline V gene sequence: CDR1 SEHNR, CDR2 FQNEAQ (reference sequence). DNA of the CDR3: TGTGCCAGCAGCTCGGGAGTGATTGAAAAACTGTTTTTT. Translating it yields CASSSGVIEKLFF.

V and J are TRBV3-1 and TRBJ1-3; 8 nucleotides align to TRBD1. CDR1 and CDR2 (germline): LGHDT, YNNKEL (reference sequence). CDR3 length: 14 residues. The junction had 5 bases not matched to a gene; V was cut back by 4 bases and J by 6 bases. For the CDR3, the DNA is TGTGCCAGCAGCCCTACAGGGGGGGAAAACACCATATATTTT. Amino acid sequence: CASSPTGGENTIYF. Together with reference TRBV3-1 and TRBJ1-3, the CDR3 gives the full variable domain: DTAVSQTPKYLVTQMGNDKSIKCEQNLGHDTMYWYKQDSKKFLKIMFSYNNKELIINETVPNRFSPKSPDKAHLNLHINSLELGDSAVYFCASSPTGGENTIYFGEGSWLTVV.

The chain recombines TRBV29-1 with TRBJ1-1; unclear D gene. V lost 5 bases and J 4 bases, leaving 14 bases between the germline ends. CDR3 length equals 13 residues. Germline V gene data show CDR1 as SQVTM and CDR2 as ANQGSEA. The CDR3 protein is CSVKIQEGTEAFF. CDR3 coding DNA: TGCAGCGTTAAGATCCAAGAGGGCACTGAAGCTTTCTTT.

The chain carries TRBV15 and TRBJ1-2, with 9 positions matching TRBD1. The germline V gene encodes CDR1 LNHNV and CDR2 YYDKDF (reference sequence). The trim removed 6 bases at V and 2 bases at J, leaving 7 bases unmatched. The CDR3 loop spans 15 amino acids. The CDR3 reads CATRKQGAENYGYTF. The CDR3 nucleotides read TGTGCCACCAGGAAACAGGGGGCCGAAAACTATGGCTACACCTTC.

The V call is TRBV6-5, the J call TRBJ2-7; D may be TRBD1 or TRBD2 (5 bases each). Trimming left V 6 bases short and J 0 bases short, with 15 bases between. Per the germline V gene, CDR1 is MNHEY and CDR2 is SVGAGI. The CDR3 contains 15 residues. The CDR3 DNA reads TGTGCCAGCAGCCCGTTTGGGACCCTCTCCTACGAGCAGTACTTC. Its protein is CASSPFGTLSYEQYF.

The DNA of the CDR3 is TGTGCCAGCAGCTTCTCCGGGCAGACCTATGGCTACACCTTC. Protein product: CASSFSGQTYGYTF. The chain links TRBV7-8 to TRBJ1-2; no firm D call. The V and J ends lost 3 bases and 4 bases respectively, with 12 bases between them. This CDR3 is 14 amino acids long. The germline V gene encodes CDR1 SGHVS and CDR2 FQNEAQ. The full variable domain, with the rest looked up from reference TRBV7-8 and TRBJ1-2, is GAGVSQSPRYKVAKRGQDVALRCDPISGHVSLFWYQQALGQGPEFLTYFQNEAQLDKSGLPSDRFFAERPEGSVSTLKIQRTQQEDSAVYLCASSFSGQTYGYTFGSGTRLTVV.

J is TRBJ1-5 and V is TRBV2; possibly TRBD1 for D (6 bases). Germline V lookup: CDR1 SNHLY, CDR2 FYNNEI. The CDR3 loop spans 13 amino acids. V lost 8 bases to trimming and J lost 6 bases, with 14 bases between them. In nucleotides, the CDR3 is TGTGCCAGCGGAAGACAGGAGGGTCAGCCCCAGCATTTT. It yields the protein CASGRQEGQPQHF.

This sequence joins TRBV6-1 and TRBJ2-2; 9 bases agree with TRBD1. Germline trimming cut 5 bases from V and 2 bases from J; bases unmatched to any gene: 6. Germline assignment: CDR1 MNHNS and CDR2 SASEGT. The CDR3 length is 16 residues. CDR3 in DNA: TGTGCCAGCAGTCAGATACAGGGGGCTAACACCGGGGAGCTGTTTTTT. As protein: CASSQIQGANTGELFF.

V and J are TRBV28 and TRBJ2-7, with 9 bases fitting TRBD1. The germline gives CDR1 MDHEN, CDR2 SYDVKM. V was pared by 4 bases and J by 2 bases, with 6 bases of the junction left unmatched. This CDR3 is 15 amino acids long. The CDR3 reads CASSSFRDRAYEQYF. In DNA form, the CDR3 reads TGTGCCAGCAGTTCCTTCCGGGACAGGGCCTACGAGCAGTACTTC.

DNA for the CDR3: TGTGCCAGCAGTTTGACGGGACTAGTTACTTCAGATACGCAGTATTTT. It translates to CASSLTGLVTSDTQYF. J is TRBJ2-3 and V is TRBV6-5, with TRBD2 matching over 8 bases. Germline lookup yields CDR1 MNHEY and CDR2 SVGAGI. The V gene end was trimmed by 4 bases and the J gene end by 4 bases; junction bases not matched to a gene: 10. The CDR3 contains 16 residues.

This chain uses TRBV5-1 with TRBJ2-5, with D uncertain. This CDR3 contains 12 residues. Germline CDR1 reads SGHRS; CDR2 reads YFSETQ. Deletions cut 0 bases from V and 4 bases from J, with 4 bases between. The CDR3 reads CASSLALETQYF. Here the CDR3 DNA reads TGCGCCAGCAGCTTGGCACTAGAGACCCAGTACTTC.

This chain uses TRBV5-1 with TRBJ2-2; 10 positions agree with TRBD2. V was pared by 1 base and J by 6 bases, with 3 bases of the junction left unmatched. This CDR3 spans 15 amino acids. Germline CDR1 reads SGHRS; CDR2 reads YFSETQ. The CDR3 loop reads CASSLLAGVAGELFF. CDR3 nucleotides: TGCGCCAGCAGCTTGCTAGCGGGAGTTGCCGGGGAGCTGTTTTTT.

The chain carries TRBV3-1 and TRBJ2-7, with 7 bases lining up with TRBD1. Germline lookup yields CDR1 LGHDT and CDR2 YNNKEL (reference sequence). CDR3 length: 14 residues. The ends lost 5 bases at V and 2 bases at J; junction bases unmatched: 6. Here the CDR3 DNA reads TGTGCCAGCAGCAACCGACAGGGTACCTACGAGCAGTACTTC. Translation: CASSNRQGTYEQYF.

This clonotype showed up just once. V gene TRBV7-8 combines with J gene TRBJ2-6; the D is unclear. This CDR3 spans 13 amino acids. Trimming left V 8 bases short and J 1 base short, with 6 bases between. Per germline, CDR1 SGHVS and CDR2 FQNEAQ. In DNA, the CDR3 is TGTGCCAGCCGCCCGTCTGGGGCCAACGTCCTGACTTTC. As protein: CASRPSGANVLTF.

The chain recombines TRBV3-1 with TRBJ2-7; maybe TRBD2 (5 bases). The germline V and J ends were trimmed by 2 bases and 0 bases, with 14 bases remaining between them. This CDR3 is 16 amino acids long. From germline, CDR1 is LGHDT and CDR2 YNNKEL (reference sequence). In DNA form, the CDR3 reads TGTGCCAGCAGCCAATCACTAGTCCTAAGCTCCTACGAGCAGTACTTC. It is translated as CASSQSLVLSSYEQYF.

The DNA for the CDR3 is TGTGCCACCAGTGATAGGGGACAGGGGGTTCACGAGCAGTTCTTC. Its translation is CATSDRGQGVHEQFF. The chain has TRBV24-1 and TRBJ2-1; 11 bases fit TRBD1. CDR3 size: 15 residues. The ends lost 3 bases at V and 10 bases at J; junction bases unmatched: 7. The V gene's germline CDR1 is KGHDR and CDR2 SFDVKD.

J is TRBJ1-2 and V is TRBV6-2 or TRBV6-3; D possibly corresponds to TRBD1 (5 bases). Per the germline V gene, CDR1 is MNHEY and CDR2 is SVGEGT. The CDR3 loop spans 12 amino acids. Trimming took 5 bases from V and 8 from J, leaving 12 bases between them. The CDR3 region has the DNA TGTGCCAGCAGTCTACAGGTGGAGGGCTACACCTTC. It codes for CASSLQVEGYTF.

The gene calls are TRBV3-1 and TRBJ2-7; no reliable D call. The CDR3 extends over 13 amino acids. The V end lost 2 bases, the J end lost 4 bases, and 9 bases lay between the germline ends. Germline loops: CDR1 LGHDT, CDR2 YNNKEL (reference sequence). Here the CDR3 reads CASSQLTRYEQYF. The CDR3, as DNA: TGTGCCAGCAGCCAATTGACTCGGTACGAGCAGTACTTC.

Only one count was recorded for this clonotype. The chain combines TRBV19 with TRBJ2-7; D gene uncertain. CDR1 is LNHDA and CDR2 is SQIVND in the germline V gene (reference sequence). With 4 bases removed from V and 2 bases from J, the gap between germline ends came to 12 bases. This CDR3 is built from 14 residues. CDR3 in DNA: TGTGCCAGTAGTAAAGGTGGCCTCACCTACGAGCAGTACTTC. It codes for CASSKGGLTYEQYF.

The chain is built from TRBV20-1 and TRBJ1-2; 8 bases agree with TRBD1. Germline V gene lookup returns CDR1 DFQATT and CDR2 SNEGSKA (reference sequence). V was pared by 0 bases and J by 3 bases, with 6 bases of the junction left unmatched. The CDR3 sequence is 15 residues long. The CDR3 sequence is CSARDVRGQDYGYTF. The CDR3, as DNA: TGCAGTGCTAGAGATGTCAGGGGACAGGACTATGGCTACACCTTC.